This T cell receptor (beta chain) appears in the sequencing data of a study of blood T cell repertoires in COVID-19 (dated by TCRdb to 2018 to 2021). For the wider study: Samples covering the acute and convalescent phases of COVID-19 were provided by collaborators in the United States, Italy and Spain. The material from the prospective study consisted of cDNA or gDNA derived from T cells, B-cell-depleted T cells, or PBMCs. Deeply sampled blood TCRbeta repertoires from subjects exposed to, actively infected with, or recovered from COVID-19 were included in the dataset. A freely available public database, intended as a resource for researchers studying the immune response to SARS-CoV-2, is where the repertoires were released. The samples were drawn from the first 160 participants of the ongoing ImmuneRACE study and from 950 to 1,500 subjects provided by 6 global collaborators. A de-identified subject ID, COVID-19 status, age in years and sex were almost always included in the sample metadata. Where available, HLA class I and class II types were taken from metadata supplied by the sample provider and were not determined by assay-based typing.

The immunoSEQ Assay, a bias-controlled multiplex PCR, was used to amplify TCRbeta CDR3 regions from genomic DNA. As for the original processing: The number of nucleated cells in each sample was estimated from the amplification of reference gene primers within the assay. To quantify the absolute abundance of each unique TCRbeta CDR3 rearrangement, sequence reads were collapsed and filtered. For each sample, productive Simpson clonality was calculated as the square root of Simpson's diversity index over productive rearrangements. Entries here come from immuneACCESS through TCRdb and include only in-frame sequences with V and J called. Some clones fail to appear in such tables; in the studies checked, an unresolved V gene covers under half of the shortfall, and the cause of the remainder is unknown. The V and J calls and the clone size are those of that table, but D and trimming were determined from the DNA. The sample contains roughly 90,000 clones, approximately 80% of them found a single time. Around 29% of the sample goes to the ten largest clones.

Concerning this clone: It has no known antigen specificity. Per-nucleotide qualities are absent, and no much larger clonotype sits a single base away.

Whole blood was collected in K2EDTA tubes by collaborating institutions according to the institutions' own protocols. For TCRbeta analysis, collaborators shipped samples as frozen whole blood, isolated PBMCs, or DNA extracted from either of those sample types. Measured from the cysteine to the phenylalanine, the CDR3 is 13 residues long. The CDR3 DNA has 39 bases and is translated from base 1. According to the germline V gene (reference sequence), CDR1 reads SGHKS and CDR2 reads YYEKEE. Trimming removed 4 bases from V and 5 bases from J; the gene matches leave 3 bases unexplained. The research as a whole found: The amount of clinical and demographic metadata varied by source and participant and was provided uncurated.

This chain joins TRBV5-5 to TRBJ2-1; TRBD1 fits 7 bases in the junction. Sequenced material: peripheral blood. The sequence came from a woman of 80 years or more with active or convalescent COVID-19. The DNA sequence reads TGTGCCAGCAGCCCCGGGACAGACAATGAGCAGTTCTTC. The translation is CASSPGTDNEQFF.